This entry describes one T cell receptor beta chain. The specificity of this receptor is unknown. The library was produced with 5' RACE. The input for every TCR library was approximately 3,500 ng of total RNA. cDNA was synthesized with SMARTScribe reverse transcriptase in eight separate reactions per sample. Unique molecular identifiers containing a 6-nucleotide sample barcode were introduced through template switching during cDNA synthesis. TCRalpha and TCRbeta cDNA was amplified in two nested PCRs of 16 and 9 cycles, and bead purification was carried out after each PCR. Before amplification, the cDNA was treated with uracil DNA-glycosylase and purified using the QIAquick PCR purification kit. In the second PCR, Illumina TruSeq-compatible adapters and sample-specific barcodes were added. TapeStation and Qubit were used to check library quality and concentration, and 4 to 6 ng of each library went into the pool. Pooled libraries were sequenced on an Illumina HiSeq2500 single-index Rapid Run with 2 x 100 bp reads and custom sequencing primers. Under the source paper's analysis protocol: MiGEC version 1.2.6 was used for UMI-based consensus assembly, which corrected PCR and sequencing errors. MiXCR version 2.1.1 was used for V(D)J alignment, clonotype assembly and CDR3 extraction. To normalise gene usage, clonotype sharing and MAIT/NKT TCR abundance, the analysis used the top 1000, 10 000 and 20 000 clonotypes per sample. After downsampling to 27 000 UMIs, diversity was calculated as the inverse Simpson index using the vegan R package. Statistical testing used paired Mann-Whitney U tests on the discordant twin pairs and applied Benjamini-Hochberg correction for multiple testing. TCRdb reprocessed the reads and assigns one entry to each CDR3 protein sequence, leaving out DNA. TCRdb's processing, not the authors' own work, is the source of the V and J calls. This sample's table has entries for over 110,000 distinct CDR3 sequences. The ten most abundant clones make up 2% to 3% of the sample.

This sample was taken from a study of monozygotic twins with inflammatory bowel disease (dated by TCRdb to the late 2010s). About the study as a whole: The complete study included about 28 monozygotic twin pairs: 19 IBD-discordant Danish pairs and nine German pairs, of which four were IBD-concordant and five were IBD-discordant. The search for disease-associated traits relied mainly on comparing IBD patients with their genetically identical healthy co-twins within discordant pairs. Each individual had, on average, about 151 000 unique TCRalpha sequences and 181 000 unique TCRbeta sequences available for analysis. Overall study results and their limits: The analysis was unable to tell apart different T cell subtypes. TCRbeta repertoire diversity, by inverse Simpson index, was decreased in IBD patients compared with their healthy co-twins. Differing immunosuppressive treatments among patients may have added background noise and inter-individual variability to the repertoires. The results gave no support for a single strong signal or clonotype linked to IBD. Fewer clonotypes were shared with other individuals by IBD patients than by healthy twins, most markedly in patients showing signs of disease activity. Repertoire similarity did not differ between concordant and discordant twins, which could be due to limited statistical power.

A roughly 2.6 ml peripheral blood sample was drawn into PAXgene tubes per donor and stored at -80°C. Without T cell sorting, total RNA was isolated from whole blood using the PAXgene blood miRNA kit on an automated QIAcube. Peripheral blood from monozygotic twin pairs concordant or discordant for inflammatory bowel disease was subjected to deep TCRalpha and TCRbeta repertoire profiling with unique molecular barcoding. Smoking habits were recorded for all twin pairs, and individuals were classified as current, former or never smokers. From cysteine to phenylalanine, the CDR3 is 16 amino acids long. The DNA is not on file. CDR1 and CDR2, looked up from the germline V gene, are MDHEN and SYDVKM.

The sequence derives from a human donor with ulcerative colitis or Crohn's disease, or a healthy co-twin of an affected twin (not recorded which). Sequenced material: blood. This chain joins TRBV28 to TRBJ2-1; lacking DNA, the TRBD1 call made by TCRdb goes unchecked. The CDR3 amino acid sequence is: CASIDGLGGAFNEQFF.